Detailed here is one TCR beta chain. What it binds is unknown. This sample is part of a study of PD-1 blockade in classical Hodgkin lymphoma. Study results and caveats: As was reported, newly diagnosed patients showed lower baseline TCR diversity than healthy donors did. The study found complete responders had baseline diversity similar to newly diagnosed patients.

With no exception, relapse followed autologous stem cell transplantation in all patients, and brentuximab vedotin exposure varied. Only in-frame clones appear in the TCRdb table, and some are missing; sequencing was by immunoSEQ multiplex PCR. The repertoire holds more than 30,000 clones, with roughly four fifths as singletons. The CDR3 length is 13 residues. With 8 bases removed from V and 12 bases from J, the gap between germline ends came to 19 bases. Per the germline V gene, CDR1 is MNHEY and CDR2 is SMNVEV (reference sequence). Sequenced material: peripheral blood mononuclear cells (PBMCs), taken at baseline. The TCR originated in a human donor with classical Hodgkin lymphoma. This chain links TRBV27 with TRBJ1-4; D possibly corresponds to TRBD1 (5 bases). The CDR3 nucleotides are TGTGCCAGCGGAAATCCCGCAGGGATCCAACTGTTTTTT. Translated, it gives CASGNPAGIQLFF.